The sequence of this TCR beta chain was determined in a study of metastatic and nonmetastatic thyroid tumors. TCRdb re-called clones from the PCR reads using MiXCR. The table lists about 37,000 clones, around 27% of them singletons. All patients were untreated before thyroid surgery. The trim removed 5 bases at V and 6 bases at J, leaving 6 bases unmatched. The CDR3 length is 14 residues. Sequencing used blood. The sequence derives from a male donor with papillary thyroid cancer or a benign thyroid nodule (not recorded which). Some clones in this sample may be carry-over from other donors' samples. V is TRBV12-3 or TRBV12-4 and J is TRBJ2-7; 11 nucleotides line up with TRBD1. The CDR3 protein is CASSVTGTGGEQYF. The CDR3 DNA sequence: TGTGCCAGCAGTGTGACCGGGACAGGGGGCGAGCAGTACTTC.